The rows below give T cell receptor beta chains drawn from one sample of a study of CD8 T cells in ankylosing spondylitis. TCRdb re-analysed the 5' RACE reads in MiXCR, keeping a single row per CDR3 protein. Of some 92,000 distinct CDR3 sequences in the sample, around 27% were seen once. Material for sequencing was blood, either unsorted or a sorted T cell fraction (not recorded which). The receptor set was obtained from a male donor with ankylosing spondylitis or in good health (not recorded which). The conserved cysteine and the conserved F or W are not part of the CDR3 here.

v_gene | CDR3aa
TRBV5-1 | ASSLVSGGLPEAF
TRBV10-3 | AISDYGSSYEQY
TRBV7-2 | ASSLAGTSTEAF
TRBV5-1 | ASSPWTGTDTQY
TRBV5-1 | ASRGTVRNTEAF
TRBV12-3/TRBV12-4 | ASSFLAGAYNEQF
TRBV5-1 | ASSARDREADTQY
TRBV12-3/TRBV12-4 | ASRPTRTAGDYGYT
TRBV7-3 | ASSSRAGGAYNEQF
TRBV28 | ASSLERVSGRPDTQY
TRBV7-6 | ASSGGTSTYNEQF
TRBV7-3 | ASSSFLTGVGGYT
TRBV7-9 | ASSSRDRDNEQF
TRBV29-1 | SVVDRDTQY
TRBV3-1 | ASSQESKANYGYT
TRBV5-1 | ASSFQGTRETQY
TRBV5-6 | ASRSRDRVENEQF
TRBV20-1 | SALAIVDTQY
TRBV20-1 | SARDTSGSDEQF
TRBV10-3 | AIGQGDSPLH
TRBV7-8 | ASSLYRDVAHSPLH
TRBV9 | ASSITFNYGYT
TRBV5-1 | ASRDELSDTQY
TRBV15 | ATSRDTQETQY
TRBV15 | ATSPDRGRAGELF
TRBV10-3 | ATTGRGTETQY
TRBV18 | ASSSGLMNTEAF
TRBV7-2 | ASSLDPSAREQY
TRBV4-2 | ASSRGMGQDTDTQY
TRBV29-1 | SVVSYGTMNNEQF
TRBV6-1 | ASSEASGLYNEQF
TRBV12-3/TRBV12-4 | ASRSGGTDTQY
TRBV18 | ASSLRDRGNTEAF
TRBV5-1 | ASTGDQETQY
TRBV5-6 | ASGPGTGCYGYT
TRBV5-1 | ASSLELAEYQYTDTQY
TRBV3-1 | ASSQGTGGNTIY
TRBV7-2 | ASSGTEYEQY
TRBV18 | ASSQGTDNEKLF
TRBV6-6 | ASSHRHNEQF
TRBV15 | ATSRDRQGGTDTQY
TRBV2 | ASSEERGRPADTQY
TRBV3-1 | ASSQVAGSGELF
TRBV5-1 | ASSRDPKDTQY
TRBV27 | ASKTADTQY